This TCR beta chain derives from a study of blood T cell repertoires in COVID-19. Looking at the study overall: Sources were T cells, B-cell-depleted T cells, or PBMCs; the material itself was cDNA or gDNA.

Trimming removed 2 bases from V and 2 bases from J, with 12 bases in between. This CDR3 has 16 amino acids. Germline values: CDR1 SGHTA, CDR2 FQGNSA. Original processing notes: For nucleated cells, counts were estimated from reference gene primer amplification. Data came from immunoSEQ multiplex PCR; TCRdb stores just in-frame clones and leaves some out. That table supplies the V and J calls and clone size; D and trimming were determined from the DNA. The sample records about 300,000 clones, roughly 80% being singletons. The rearrangement joins TRBV7-2 to TRBJ2-2; weak D call: TRBD1 (5 bases). The sequence was obtained from a human donor with COVID-19, enrolled during active disease. The donor label of this sample is uncertain. The sample consisted of peripheral blood. The CDR3 here is CASSLNTGRNTGELFF. DNA of the CDR3: TGTGCCAGCAGCTTAAATACAGGAAGAAACACCGGGGAGCTGTTTTTT.